The table lists the clone carrying this TCR beta chain with a count of one. Its antigen is currently unknown. Clones were read by immunoSEQ multiplex PCR, and TCRdb kept only the in-frame ones, dropping some. The table lists roughly 70,000 clones, about 85% of them singletons. Trimming took 2 bases from V and 3 from J, leaving 14 bases between them. Germline loops: CDR1 MGHDK, CDR2 SYGVNS. This CDR3 spans 16 amino acids. This sample was included in a study of cytomegalovirus exposure and HLA in healthy donors. Study results and limitations: Among TCR beta chains, those listed as cytomegalovirus-associated numbered about 150.

The chain is built from TRBV25-1 and TRBJ2-1; possible D gene TRBD2, 7 bases. The sequencing input was PBMCs. The receptor comes from a man under 40 in good health and CMV-seronegative. As DNA, the CDR3 is TGTGCCAGCAGTGAAAGGGGGGGTTATCGCTACAATGAGCAGTTCTTC. As protein: CASSERGGYRYNEQFF.